This T cell receptor (beta chain) was profiled in a study of blood T cell repertoires in COVID-19. Participant-reported clinical history was the basis for cohort assignment. After removal of 6 bases from V and 4 bases from J, the junction contained 10 bases not matched to a gene. Germline CDR1 reads KGHSH; CDR2 reads LQKENI. The CDR3 sequence is 16 residues long. The method was immunoSEQ multiplex PCR; TCRdb's version includes in-frame clones alone and lacks a portion of them. In the table there are some 510,000 clones, roughly 90% of which are singletons. The receptor's source is a woman in her forties who had recovered from COVID-19. V and J are TRBV18 and TRBJ2-2, with 8 bases lining up with TRBD2. The material sequenced was PBMCs or T cells enriched from blood (not recorded which). The CDR3 loop is CASSPRTSGSTGELFF. CDR3 nucleotides: TGTGCCAGCTCCCCCCGTACTAGCGGCAGCACCGGGGAGCTGTTTTTT. The variable domain in full, with the rest retrieved from reference TRBV18 and TRBJ2-2, is NAGVMQNPRHLVRRRGQEARLRCSPMKGHSHVYWYRQLPEEGLKFMVYLQKENIIDESGMPKERFSAEFPKEGPSILRIQQVVRGDSAAYFCASSPRTSGSTGELFFGEGSRLTVL.